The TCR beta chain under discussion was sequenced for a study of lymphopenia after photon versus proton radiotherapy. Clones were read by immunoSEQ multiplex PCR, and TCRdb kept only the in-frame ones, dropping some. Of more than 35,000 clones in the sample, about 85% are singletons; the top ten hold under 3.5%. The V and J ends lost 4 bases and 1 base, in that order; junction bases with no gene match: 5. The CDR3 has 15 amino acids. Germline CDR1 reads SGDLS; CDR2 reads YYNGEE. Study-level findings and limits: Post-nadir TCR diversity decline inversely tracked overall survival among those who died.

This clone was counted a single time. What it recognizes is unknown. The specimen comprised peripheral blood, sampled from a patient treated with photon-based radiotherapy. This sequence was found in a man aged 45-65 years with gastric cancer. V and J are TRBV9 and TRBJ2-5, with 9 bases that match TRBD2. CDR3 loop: CASSPLAGIQETQYF. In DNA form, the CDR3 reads TGTGCCAGCAGCCCTCTAGCGGGGATCCAAGAGACCCAGTACTTC.